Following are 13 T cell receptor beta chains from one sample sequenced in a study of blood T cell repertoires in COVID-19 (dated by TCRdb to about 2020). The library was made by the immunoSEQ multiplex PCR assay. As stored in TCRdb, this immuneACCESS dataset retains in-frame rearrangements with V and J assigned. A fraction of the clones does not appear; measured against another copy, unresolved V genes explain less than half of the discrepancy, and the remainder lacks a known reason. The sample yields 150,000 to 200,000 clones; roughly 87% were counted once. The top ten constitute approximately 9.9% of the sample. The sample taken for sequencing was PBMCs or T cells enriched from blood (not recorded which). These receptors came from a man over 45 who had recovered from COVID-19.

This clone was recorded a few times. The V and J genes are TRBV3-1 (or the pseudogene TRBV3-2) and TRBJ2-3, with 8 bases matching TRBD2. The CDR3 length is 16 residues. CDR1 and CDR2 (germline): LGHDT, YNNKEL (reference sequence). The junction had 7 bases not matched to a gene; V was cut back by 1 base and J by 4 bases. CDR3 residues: CASSQVSSGSADTQYF. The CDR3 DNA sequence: TGTGCCAGCAGCCAAGTTTCGAGCGGGAGTGCAGATACGCAGTATTTT.

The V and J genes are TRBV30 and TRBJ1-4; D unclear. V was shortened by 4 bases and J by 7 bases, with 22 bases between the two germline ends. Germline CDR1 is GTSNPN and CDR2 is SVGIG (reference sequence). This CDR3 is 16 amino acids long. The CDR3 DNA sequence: TGTGCCTGGACCGGACCCGGGTGGGGAGGTGGTGAAAAACTGTTTTTT. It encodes CAWTGPGWGGGEKLFF.

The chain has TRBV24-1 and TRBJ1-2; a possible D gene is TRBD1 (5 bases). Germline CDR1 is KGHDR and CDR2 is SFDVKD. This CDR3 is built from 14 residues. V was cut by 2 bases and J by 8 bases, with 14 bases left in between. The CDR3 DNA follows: TGTGCCACCAGTGATTCCTTGCAGGGTGGCGGCTACACCTTC. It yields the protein CATSDSLQGGGYTF.

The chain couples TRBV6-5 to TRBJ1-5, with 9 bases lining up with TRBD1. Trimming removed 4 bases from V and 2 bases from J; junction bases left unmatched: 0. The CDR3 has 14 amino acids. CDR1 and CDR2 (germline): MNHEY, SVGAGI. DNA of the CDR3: TGTGCCAGCAGTTGGGACAGGGGCAATCAGCCCCAGCATTTT. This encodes CASSWDRGNQPQHF.

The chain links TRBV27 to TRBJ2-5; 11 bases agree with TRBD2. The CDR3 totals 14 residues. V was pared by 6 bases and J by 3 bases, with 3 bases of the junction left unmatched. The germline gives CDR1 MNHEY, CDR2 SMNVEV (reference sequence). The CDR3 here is CASRLAGAKETQYF. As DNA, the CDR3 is TGTGCCAGCAGACTAGCGGGGGCCAAAGAGACCCAGTACTTC.

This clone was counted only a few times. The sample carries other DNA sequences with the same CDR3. The CDR3 DNA is TGTGCCAGCAGTTTATCCCTCACAGATACGCAGTATTTT. This translates into CASSLSLTDTQYF. The chain couples TRBV27 to TRBJ2-3; D is unclear. The V gene lost 0 bases and the J gene lost 2 bases, with 3 bases spanning the gap. Germline-derived CDR1 and CDR2 are MNHEY and SMNVEV (reference sequence). This CDR3 comprises 13 residues.

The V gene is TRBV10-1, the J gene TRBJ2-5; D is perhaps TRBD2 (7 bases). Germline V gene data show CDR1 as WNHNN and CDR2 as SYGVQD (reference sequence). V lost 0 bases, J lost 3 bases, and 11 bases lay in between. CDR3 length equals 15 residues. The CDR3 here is CASSESTGGEETQYF. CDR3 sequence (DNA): TGCGCCAGCAGTGAGTCGACGGGGGGCGAAGAGACCCAGTACTTC.

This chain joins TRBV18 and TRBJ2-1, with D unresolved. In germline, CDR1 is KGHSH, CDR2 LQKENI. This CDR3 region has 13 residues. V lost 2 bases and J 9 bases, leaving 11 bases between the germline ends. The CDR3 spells CASSPEALGEQFF. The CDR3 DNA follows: TGTGCCAGCTCACCAGAGGCCCTCGGTGAGCAGTTCTTC.

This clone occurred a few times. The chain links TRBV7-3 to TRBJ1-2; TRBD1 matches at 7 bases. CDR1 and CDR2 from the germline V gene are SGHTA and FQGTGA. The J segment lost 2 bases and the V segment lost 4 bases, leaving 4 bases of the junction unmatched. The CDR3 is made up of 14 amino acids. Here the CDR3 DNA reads TGTGCCAGCAGCTCCTCAGGGGGAAACTATGGCTACACCTTC. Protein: CASSSSGGNYGYTF.

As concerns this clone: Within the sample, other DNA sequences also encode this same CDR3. CDR3 sequence reads: CASSLDGGGNQPQHF. CDR3 nucleotide sequence: TGCGCCAGCAGCCTGGATGGAGGGGGCAATCAGCCCCAGCATTTT. This chain links TRBV5-1 with TRBJ1-5; D perhaps matches TRBD1 (5 bases). The CDR3 consists of 15 residues. From germline, CDR1 is SGHRS and CDR2 YFSETQ. V was cut by 4 bases and J by 2 bases, with 13 bases left in between.

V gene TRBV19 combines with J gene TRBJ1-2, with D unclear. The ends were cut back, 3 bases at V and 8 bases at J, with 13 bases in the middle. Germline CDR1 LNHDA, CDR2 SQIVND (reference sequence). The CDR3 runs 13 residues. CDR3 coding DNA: TGTGCCAGTAGTATTAACGGGATCTTCGGCTACACCTTC. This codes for CASSINGIFGYTF.

CDR3 bases: TGTGCCAGCAGCCCTACCCCCTTAACAGGGGAGACCCAGTACTTC. It codes for CASSPTPLTGETQYF. The chain has TRBV3-1 (or the pseudogene TRBV3-2) and TRBJ2-5, with a tentative D call TRBD1 (6 bases). The CDR3 covers 15 residues. Germline CDR1 is LGHDT and CDR2 is YNNKEL (reference sequence). V lost 4 bases, J lost 5 bases, and 17 bases lay in between.

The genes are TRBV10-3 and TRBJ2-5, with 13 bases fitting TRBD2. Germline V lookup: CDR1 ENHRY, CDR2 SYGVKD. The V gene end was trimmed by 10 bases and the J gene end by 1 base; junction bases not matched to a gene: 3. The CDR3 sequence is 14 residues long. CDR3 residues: CASRLAGGQETQYF. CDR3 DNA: TGTGCCAGCCGACTAGCGGGGGGCCAAGAGACCCAGTACTTC.